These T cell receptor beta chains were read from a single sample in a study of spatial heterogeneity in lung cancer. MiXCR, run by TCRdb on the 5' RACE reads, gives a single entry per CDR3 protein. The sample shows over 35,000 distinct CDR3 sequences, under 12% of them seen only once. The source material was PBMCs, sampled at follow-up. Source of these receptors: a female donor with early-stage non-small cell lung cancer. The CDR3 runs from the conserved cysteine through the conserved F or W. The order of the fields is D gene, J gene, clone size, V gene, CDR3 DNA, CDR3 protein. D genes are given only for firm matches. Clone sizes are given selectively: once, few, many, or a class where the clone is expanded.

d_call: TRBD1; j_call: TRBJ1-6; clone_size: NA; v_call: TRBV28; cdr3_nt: TGTGCCAGCCAGGGGGACAGAAATTCACCCCTCCACTTT; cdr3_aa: CASQGDRNSPLHF
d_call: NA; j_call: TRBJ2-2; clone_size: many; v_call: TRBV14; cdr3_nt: TGTGCCAGCAGCCAAGATTCGGGCTTCCCTCGGTCCGGGGAGCTGTTTTTT; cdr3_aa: CASSQDSGFPRSGELFF
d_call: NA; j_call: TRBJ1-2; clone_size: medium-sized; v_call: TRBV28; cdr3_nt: TGTGCCAGCAGCCCCCGCAGTTTTGGCTACACCTTC; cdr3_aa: CASSPRSFGYTF
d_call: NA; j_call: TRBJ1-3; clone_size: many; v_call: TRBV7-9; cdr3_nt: TGTGCCAGCAGCCACCGATTAGAAGGTTCTGGAAACACCATATATTTT; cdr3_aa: CASSHRLEGSGNTIYF
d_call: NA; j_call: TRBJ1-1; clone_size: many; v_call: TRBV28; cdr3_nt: TGTGCCAGCAGTTCGCAGGTTGAAGCTTTCTTT; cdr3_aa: CASSSQVEAFF
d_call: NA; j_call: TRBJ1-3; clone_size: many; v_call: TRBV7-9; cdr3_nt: TGTGCCAGCAGCTTTGAGGGTTCCTCTGGAAACACCATATATTTT; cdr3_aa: CASSFEGSSGNTIYF
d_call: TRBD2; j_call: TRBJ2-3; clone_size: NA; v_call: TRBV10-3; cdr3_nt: TGTGCCTCACTAGCGGGGGCGACGAGCACAGATACGCAGTATTTT; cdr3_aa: CASLAGATSTDTQYF
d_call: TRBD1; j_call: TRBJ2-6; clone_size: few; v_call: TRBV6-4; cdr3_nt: TGTGCCAGCAGTACAGGGGTTTCGGGGGCCAACGTCCTGACTTTC; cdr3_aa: CASSTGVSGANVLTF
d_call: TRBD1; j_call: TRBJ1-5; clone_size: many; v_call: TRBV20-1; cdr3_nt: TGCAGTGCTAGAGATCGTAGACAGGGAGGGGATCAGCCCCAGCATTTT; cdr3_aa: CSARDRRQGGDQPQHF
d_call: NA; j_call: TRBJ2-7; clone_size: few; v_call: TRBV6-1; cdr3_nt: TGTGCCAGCAGTCCCTGGGCCGCTCAGTCCTACGAGCAGTACTTC; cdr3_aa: CASSPWAAQSYEQYF
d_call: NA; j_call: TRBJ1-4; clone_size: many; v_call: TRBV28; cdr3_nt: TGTGCCAGCAGCCTGTCTCAGGGGAATGAAAAACTGTTTTTT; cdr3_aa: CASSLSQGNEKLFF
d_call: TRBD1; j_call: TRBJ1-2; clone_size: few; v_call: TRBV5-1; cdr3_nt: TGCGCCAGCAGCTTGGAAGGGACAGGGGTCGGCTACACCTTC; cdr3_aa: CASSLEGTGVGYTF
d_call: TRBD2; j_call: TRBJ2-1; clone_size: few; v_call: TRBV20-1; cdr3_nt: TGCAGTGCTAAAGAACTAGCGGGGGGCCTTGAGCAGTTCTTC; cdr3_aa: CSAKELAGGLEQFF
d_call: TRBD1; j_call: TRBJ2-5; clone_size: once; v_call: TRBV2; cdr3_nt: TGTGCCAGCGGCGACAGGGGACCAGAGACCCAGTACTTC; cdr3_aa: CASGDRGPETQYF
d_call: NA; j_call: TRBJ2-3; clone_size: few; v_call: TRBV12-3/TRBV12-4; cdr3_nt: TGTGCCAGCCCAACTCTCAGGGGGGGCCGCACAGATACGCAGTATTTT; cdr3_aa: CASPTLRGGRTDTQYF
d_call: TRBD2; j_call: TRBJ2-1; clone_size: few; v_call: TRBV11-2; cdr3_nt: TGTGCCAGCAGCTCTGCTAGCGGGGGGGCCGGGAATGAGCAGTTCTTC; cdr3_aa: CASSSASGGAGNEQFF